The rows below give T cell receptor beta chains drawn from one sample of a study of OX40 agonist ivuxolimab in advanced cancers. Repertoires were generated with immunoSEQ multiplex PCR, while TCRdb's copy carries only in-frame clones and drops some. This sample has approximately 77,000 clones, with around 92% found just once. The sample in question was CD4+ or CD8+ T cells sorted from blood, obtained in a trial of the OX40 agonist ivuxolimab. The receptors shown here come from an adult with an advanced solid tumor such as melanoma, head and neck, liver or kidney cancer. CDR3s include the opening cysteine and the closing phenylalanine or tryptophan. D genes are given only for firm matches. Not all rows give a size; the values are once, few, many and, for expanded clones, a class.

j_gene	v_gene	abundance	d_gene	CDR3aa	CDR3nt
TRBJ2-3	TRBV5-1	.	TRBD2	CASSLGTSADTQYF	TGCGCCAGCAGCTTGGGGACTAGCGCCGATACGCAGTATTTT
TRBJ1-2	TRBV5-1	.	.	CASSLRGAQGYTF	TGCGCCAGCAGCTTAAGGGGGGCGCAAGGCTACACCTTC
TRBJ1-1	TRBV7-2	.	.	CASSFFGPPLLNTEAFF	TGTGCCAGCAGCTTCTTCGGACCGCCGCTACTGAACACTGAAGCTTTCTTT
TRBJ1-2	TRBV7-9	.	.	CASSLGMTDHYGYTF	TGTGCCAGCAGCTTAGGCATGACAGATCACTATGGCTACACCTTC
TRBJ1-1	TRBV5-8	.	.	CASSFADLNTEAFF	TGTGCCAGCAGCTTCGCAGATTTGAACACTGAAGCTTTCTTT
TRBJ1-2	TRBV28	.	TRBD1	CASRPAAGGKFFYGYTF	TGTGCCAGCAGGCCGGCGGCAGGGGGCAAGTTTTTCTATGGCTACACCTTC
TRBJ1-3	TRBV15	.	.	CATSRDQGANTIYF	TGTGCCACCAGCAGAGACCAAGGGGCGAACACCATATATTTT
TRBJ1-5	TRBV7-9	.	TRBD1	CASSLVRGDSLGQPQHF	TGTGCCAGCAGCTTAGTTAGGGGGGACAGCCTAGGTCAGCCCCAGCATTTT
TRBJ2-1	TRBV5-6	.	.	CASSSLQRRYSTEQFF	TGTGCCAGCAGCTCACTTCAACGGCGTTATTCCACTGAGCAGTTCTTC
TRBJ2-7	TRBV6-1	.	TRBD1	CASSEMGQGFYEQYF	TGTGCCAGCAGTGAAATGGGACAGGGTTTCTACGAGCAGTACTTC
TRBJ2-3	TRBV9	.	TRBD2	CASSVGVAGGMSAGTDTQYF	TGTGCCAGCAGCGTAGGGGTAGCGGGAGGGATGTCGGCTGGCACAGATACGCAGTATTTT
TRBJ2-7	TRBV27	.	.	CASGGFGARYEQYF	TGTGCCAGCGGCGGTTTCGGGGCCCGTTACGAGCAGTACTTC
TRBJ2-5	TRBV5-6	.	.	CASSSWAAQETQYF	TGTGCCAGCAGCTCTTGGGCTGCGCAGGAGACCCAGTACTTC
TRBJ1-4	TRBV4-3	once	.	CASSQEGPGGGFGEKLFF	TGCGCCAGCAGCCAAGAAGGCCCCGGAGGGGGTTTTGGGGAAAAACTGTTTTTT
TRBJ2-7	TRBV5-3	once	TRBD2	CARSPTSPDPIYEQYF	TGTGCCAGAAGCCCGACTAGCCCAGATCCCATTTACGAGCAGTACTTC
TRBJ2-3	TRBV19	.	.	CASSLGLRQISTDTQYF	TGTGCCAGTAGTCTTGGACTTCGCCAGATAAGCACAGATACGCAGTATTTT
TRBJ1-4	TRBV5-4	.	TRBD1	CASRRDRESEKLFF	TGTGCCAGCAGACGGGACAGGGAAAGTGAAAAACTGTTTTTT
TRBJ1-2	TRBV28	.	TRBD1	CASSFQDRVNYGYTF	TGTGCCAGCAGTTTTCAAGACAGGGTAAACTATGGCTACACCTTC
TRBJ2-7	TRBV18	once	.	CASSPDSRSYEQYF	TGTGCCAGCTCACCAGACTCCCGCAGCTACGAGCAGTACTTC
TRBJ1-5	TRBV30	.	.	CAWSVGGDGQPQHF	TGTGCCTGGAGTGTAGGGGGAGATGGTCAGCCCCAGCATTTT
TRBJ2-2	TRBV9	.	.	CASSVLSENTGELFF	TGTGCCAGCAGCGTACTATCAGAGAACACCGGGGAGCTGTTTTTT
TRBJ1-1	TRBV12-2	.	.	CASRPISANTEAFF	TGTGCAAGTCGCCCAATCTCGGCGAACACTGAAGCTTTCTTT
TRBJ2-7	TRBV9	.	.	CASSVGRGLTSEQYF	TGTGCCAGCAGCGTAGGGAGGGGTTTAACTAGTGAGCAGTACTTC
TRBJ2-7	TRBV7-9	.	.	CASSLARGYYEQYF	TGTGCCAGCAGCTTAGCGCGAGGATACTACGAGCAGTACTTC
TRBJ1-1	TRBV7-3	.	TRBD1	CASSSTGTATEAFF	TGTGCCAGCAGCTCAACAGGGACAGCCACTGAAGCTTTCTTT
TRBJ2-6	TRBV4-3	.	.	CASSLSQNIGANVLTF	TGCGCCAGCAGCCTAAGTCAGAATATCGGGGCCAACGTCCTGACTTTC
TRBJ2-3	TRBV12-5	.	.	CASGSSTDTQYF	TGTGCTAGTGGTTCTAGCACAGATACGCAGTATTTT
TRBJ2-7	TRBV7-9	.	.	CASRPGNLLAYEQYF	TGTGCCAGCAGACCCGGGAACTTACTCGCCTACGAGCAGTACTTC
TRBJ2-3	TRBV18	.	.	CASSPGFADTQYF	TGTGCCAGCTCACCGGGGTTCGCAGATACGCAGTATTTT
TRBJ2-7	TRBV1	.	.	CTSTPRGRGYEQYF	TGCACCAGCACCCCCAGGGGGAGGGGCTACGAGCAGTACTTC
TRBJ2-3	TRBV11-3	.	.	CASSLGISTDTQYF	TGTGCCAGCAGCTTAGGTATCAGCACAGATACGCAGTATTTT
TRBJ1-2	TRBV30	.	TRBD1	CAWSITGQGPYGYTF	TGTGCCTGGAGTATTACCGGACAGGGGCCCTATGGCTACACCTTC
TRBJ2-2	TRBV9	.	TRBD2	CASSAGLAGVPGELFF	TGTGCCAGCAGCGCCGGACTAGCGGGAGTTCCCGGGGAGCTGTTTTTT
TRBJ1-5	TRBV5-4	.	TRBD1	CASSTRQGSNQPQHF	TGTGCCAGCAGCACCCGACAGGGGTCAAATCAGCCCCAGCATTTT
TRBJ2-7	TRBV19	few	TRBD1	CASSTGTGGSYEQYF	TGTGCCAGTAGTACCGGGACAGGGGGTTCCTACGAGCAGTACTTC
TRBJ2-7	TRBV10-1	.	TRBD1	CASSTGQNYEQYF	TGCGCCAGCAGTACGGGACAGAACTACGAGCAGTACTTC
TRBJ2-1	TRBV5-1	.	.	CASSLNAGSLFNEQFF	TGCGCCAGCAGCCTCAACGCCGGGTCTCTATTCAATGAGCAGTTCTTC
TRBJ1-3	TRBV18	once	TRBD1	CASSPSGQQNSGNTIYF	TGTGCCAGCTCACCATCGGGACAGCAGAACTCTGGAAACACCATATATTTT
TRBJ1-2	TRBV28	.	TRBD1	CASSLSRGPRGGYTF	TGTGCCAGCAGTTTATCTAGGGGGCCCCGAGGCGGCTACACCTTC
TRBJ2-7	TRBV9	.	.	CASSVSTGNEQYF	TGTGCCAGCAGCGTTTCAACAGGGAACGAGCAGTACTTC
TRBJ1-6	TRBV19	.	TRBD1	CASSQGTGDNSPLHF	TGTGCCAGTAGTCAGGGGACAGGTGATAATTCACCCCTCCACTTT
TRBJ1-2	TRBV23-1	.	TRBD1	CASSHTLDRGLIYGYTF	TGCGCCAGCAGTCATACCCTGGACAGGGGTTTGATCTATGGCTACACCTTC
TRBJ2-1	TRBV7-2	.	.	CASTPTSSYNEQFF	TGTGCCAGCACCCCGACTAGCTCCTACAATGAGCAGTTCTTC
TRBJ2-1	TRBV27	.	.	CASRAQYNEQFF	TGTGCCAGCAGGGCCCAGTACAATGAGCAGTTCTTC
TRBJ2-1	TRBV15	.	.	CATSRAGVGYNEQFF	TGTGCCACCAGCAGAGCGGGAGTGGGCTACAATGAGCAGTTCTTC
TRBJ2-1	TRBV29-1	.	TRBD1	CSVDRTGSHNEQFF	TGCAGCGTTGACCGGACAGGGAGCCACAATGAGCAGTTCTTC
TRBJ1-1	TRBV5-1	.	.	CASSPGMNTEAFF	TGCGCCAGCAGCCCGGGCATGAACACTGAAGCTTTCTTT
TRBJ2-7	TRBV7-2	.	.	CASSLALGGPSYEQYF	TGTGCCAGCAGCTTAGCGCTGGGGGGTCCTTCCTACGAGCAGTACTTC
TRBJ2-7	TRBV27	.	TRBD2	CASSPGLGYSYEQYF	TGTGCCAGCAGCCCGGGACTAGGATACTCCTACGAGCAGTACTTC
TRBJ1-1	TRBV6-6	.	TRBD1	CASSSTGVTEAFF	TGTGCCAGCAGTTCAACAGGGGTCACTGAAGCTTTCTTT
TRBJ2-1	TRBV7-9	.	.	CASSLLRNNEQFF	TGTGCCAGCAGCTTACTCCGCAACAATGAGCAGTTCTTC
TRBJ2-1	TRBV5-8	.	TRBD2	CASSLVPGGTSGYNEQFF	TGTGCCAGCAGCTTGGTTCCTGGGGGAACTAGCGGATACAATGAGCAGTTCTTC
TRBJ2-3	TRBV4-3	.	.	CASSHGPGGDGYTQYF	TGCGCCAGCAGCCACGGACCAGGGGGGGACGGGTATACGCAGTATTTT
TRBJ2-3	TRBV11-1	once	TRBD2	CASSFETSGSGDTQYF	TGTGCCAGCAGCTTTGAGACTAGCGGGAGCGGCGATACGCAGTATTTT
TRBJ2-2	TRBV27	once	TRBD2	CASSLSFSRLAGSSGELFF	TGTGCCAGCAGTTTATCATTCTCGAGGCTAGCGGGATCCTCCGGGGAGCTGTTTTTT
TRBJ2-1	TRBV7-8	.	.	CASSPRDRTYNEQFF	TGTGCCAGCAGCCCGCGCGACAGGACCTACAATGAGCAGTTCTTC